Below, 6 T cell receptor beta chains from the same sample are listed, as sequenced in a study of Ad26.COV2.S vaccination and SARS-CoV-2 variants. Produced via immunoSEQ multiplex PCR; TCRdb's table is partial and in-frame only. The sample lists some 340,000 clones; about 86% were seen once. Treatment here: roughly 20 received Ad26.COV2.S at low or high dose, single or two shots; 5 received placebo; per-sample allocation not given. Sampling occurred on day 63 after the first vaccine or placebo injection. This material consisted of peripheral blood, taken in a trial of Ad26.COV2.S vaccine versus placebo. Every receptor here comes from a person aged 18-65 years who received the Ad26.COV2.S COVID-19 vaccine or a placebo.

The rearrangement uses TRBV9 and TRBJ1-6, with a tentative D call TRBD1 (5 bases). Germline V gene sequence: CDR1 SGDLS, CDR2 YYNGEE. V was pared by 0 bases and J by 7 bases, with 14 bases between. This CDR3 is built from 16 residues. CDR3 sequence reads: CASSVDLGTANSPLHF. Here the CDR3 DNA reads TGTGCCAGCAGCGTAGACCTCGGGACGGCAAATTCACCCCTCCACTTT.

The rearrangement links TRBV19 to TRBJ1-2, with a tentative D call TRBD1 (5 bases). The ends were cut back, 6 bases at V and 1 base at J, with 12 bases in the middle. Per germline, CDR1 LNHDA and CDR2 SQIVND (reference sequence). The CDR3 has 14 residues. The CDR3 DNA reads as TGTGCCAGTAGAGAAAGGGGACGTAACTATGGCTACACCTTC. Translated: CASRERGRNYGYTF.

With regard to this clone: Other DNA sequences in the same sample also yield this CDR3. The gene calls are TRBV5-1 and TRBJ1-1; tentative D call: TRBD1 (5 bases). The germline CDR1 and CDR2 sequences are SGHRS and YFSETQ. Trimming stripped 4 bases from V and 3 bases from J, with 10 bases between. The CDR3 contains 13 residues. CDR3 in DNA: TGCGCCAGCAGCCCCCAGGGAGACACTGAAGCTTTCTTT. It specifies CASSPQGDTEAFF.

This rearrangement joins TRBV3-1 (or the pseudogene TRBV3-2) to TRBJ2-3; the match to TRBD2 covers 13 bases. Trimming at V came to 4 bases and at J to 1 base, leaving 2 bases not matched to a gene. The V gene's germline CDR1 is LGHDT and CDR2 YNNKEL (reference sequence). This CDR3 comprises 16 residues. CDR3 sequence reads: CASSLGTSGGTDTQYF. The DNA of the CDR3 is TGTGCCAGCAGCCTAGGGACTAGCGGGGGCACAGATACGCAGTATTTT.

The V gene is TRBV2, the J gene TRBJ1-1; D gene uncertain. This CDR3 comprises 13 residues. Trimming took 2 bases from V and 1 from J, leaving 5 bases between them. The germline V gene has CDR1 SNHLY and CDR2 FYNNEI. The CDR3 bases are TGTGCCAGCAGTGAATCAGAGAACACTGAAGCTTTCTTT. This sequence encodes CASSESENTEAFF.

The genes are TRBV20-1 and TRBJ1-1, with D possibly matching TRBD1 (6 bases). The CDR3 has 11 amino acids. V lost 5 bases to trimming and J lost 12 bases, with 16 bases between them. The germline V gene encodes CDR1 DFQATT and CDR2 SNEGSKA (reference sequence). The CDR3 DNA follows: TGCAGTGCTGGGGGCGCGTCATCCCCTTTCTTT. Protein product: CSAGGASSPFF.